This T cell receptor (beta chain) was sequenced during a study of PD-1 blockade in classical Hodgkin lymphoma. General study results and limits: Some patients began nivolumab under 1 year after ASCT. These patients were excluded from later analyses. Researchers reported that CD4+ TCR diversity, though not CD8+, rose significantly by C4D1.

The assay was immunoSEQ multiplex PCR, and TCRdb's table has in-frame clones only and misses some. This table holds 100,000 or so clones, around 88% found once. This clone was picked up one time. Its cognate antigen is unknown. All the patients suffered relapse after autologous stem cell transplantation, and brentuximab vedotin exposure differed. Sequencing used peripheral blood mononuclear cells (PBMCs), obtained before the second cycle of nivolumab. This clonotype was sampled from a human donor with classical Hodgkin lymphoma.

The CDR3 reads CASSLAGNTEAFF. CDR3 DNA sequence: TGCGCCAGCAGCTTGGCCGGGAACACTGAAGCTTTCTTT. The chain recombines TRBV5-1 with TRBJ1-1; D ambiguous. The CDR3 covers 13 residues. V dropped 0 bases and J dropped 1 base, with 4 bases sitting between them. Germline CDR1 SGHRS, CDR2 YFSETQ.